This section outlines one TCR beta chain sequence together with its context. Amplification of TCR beta CDR3 regions was performed using RNA transcripts as template. A first-round RT-PCR of the TCR CDR3 used the HTBI primer set. Using its own MiXCR run on the multiplex PCR reads, TCRdb lists one record per CDR3 protein. This sample yields around 540,000 distinct CDR3 sequences, of which more than 45% are seen a single time; just under 8.5% belongs to the top ten. The record originates from a study of T cells in Graves' hyperthyroidism and ophthalmopathy. Germline CDR1 SGHRS, CDR2 YFSETQ. V was pared by 2 bases and J by 0 bases, with 8 bases between. The CDR3 is made up of 14 amino acids. Criteria for exclusion of patients were uncontrolled infection, other autoimmune disease, pregnancy or lactation. On the basis of clinical symptoms, serum thyroxine and TRAb, thyroid ultrasound and orbital computed tomography, diagnoses were made.

What was sequenced was peripheral blood or thyroid tissue (not recorded which). The chain employs TRBV5-1 and TRBJ2-5; D gene ambiguous. The sequence was obtained from a woman younger than 30 with Graves' hyperthyroidism. CDR3 sequence reads: CASSLVEYQETQYF. In nucleotides, the CDR3 is TGCGCCAGCAGCTTAGTGGAGTACCAAGAGACCCAGTACTTC.